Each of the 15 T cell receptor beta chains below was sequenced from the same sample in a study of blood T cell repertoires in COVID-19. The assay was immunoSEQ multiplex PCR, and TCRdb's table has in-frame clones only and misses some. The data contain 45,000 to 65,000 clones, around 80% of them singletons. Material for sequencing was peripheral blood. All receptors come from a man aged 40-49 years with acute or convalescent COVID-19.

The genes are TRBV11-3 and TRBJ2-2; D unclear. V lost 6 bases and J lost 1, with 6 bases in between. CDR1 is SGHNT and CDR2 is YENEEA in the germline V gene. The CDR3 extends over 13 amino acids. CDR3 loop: CASSSKNTGELFF. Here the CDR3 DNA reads TGTGCCAGCAGTTCAAAGAACACCGGGGAGCTGTTTTTT.

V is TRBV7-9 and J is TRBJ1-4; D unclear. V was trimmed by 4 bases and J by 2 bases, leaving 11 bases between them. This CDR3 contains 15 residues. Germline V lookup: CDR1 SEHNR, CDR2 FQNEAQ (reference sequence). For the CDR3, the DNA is TGTGCCAGCAGCTACCCTTCAGCGACTAATGAAAAACTGTTTTTT. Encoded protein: CASSYPSATNEKLFF.

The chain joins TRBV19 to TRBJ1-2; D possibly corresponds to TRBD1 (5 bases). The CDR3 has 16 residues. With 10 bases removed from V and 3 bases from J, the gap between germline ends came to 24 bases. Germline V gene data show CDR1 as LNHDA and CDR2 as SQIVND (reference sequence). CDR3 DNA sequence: TGTGCCACCAAGCCCCACTCCAGGGTCTGGCACTATGGCTACACCTTC. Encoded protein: CATKPHSRVWHYGYTF.

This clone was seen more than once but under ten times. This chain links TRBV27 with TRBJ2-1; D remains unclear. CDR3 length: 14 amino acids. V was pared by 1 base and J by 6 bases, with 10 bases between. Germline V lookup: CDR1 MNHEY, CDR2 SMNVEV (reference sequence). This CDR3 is CASSLYAVFNEQFF. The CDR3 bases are TGTGCCAGCAGTTTATATGCGGTATTCAATGAGCAGTTCTTC.

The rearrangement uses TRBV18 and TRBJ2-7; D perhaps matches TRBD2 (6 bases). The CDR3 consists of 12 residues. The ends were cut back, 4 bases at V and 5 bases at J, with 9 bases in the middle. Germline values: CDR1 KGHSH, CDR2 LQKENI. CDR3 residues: CASSRTGDEQYV. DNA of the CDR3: TGTGCCAGCTCACGGACGGGAGACGAGCAGTACGTC.

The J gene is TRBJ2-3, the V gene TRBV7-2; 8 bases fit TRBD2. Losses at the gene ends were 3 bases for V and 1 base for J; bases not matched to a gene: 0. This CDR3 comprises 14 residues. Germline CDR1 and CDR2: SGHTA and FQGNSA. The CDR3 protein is CASSFGGGTDTQYF. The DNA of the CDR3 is TGTGCCAGCAGCTTCGGGGGGGGCACAGATACGCAGTATTTT.

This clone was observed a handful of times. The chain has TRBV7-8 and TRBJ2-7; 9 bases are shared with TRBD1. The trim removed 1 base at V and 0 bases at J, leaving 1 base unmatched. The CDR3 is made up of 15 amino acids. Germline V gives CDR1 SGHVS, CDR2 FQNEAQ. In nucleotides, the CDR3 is TGTGCCAGCAGCTTAGAGACAGGGGGCTCCTACGAGCAGTACGTC. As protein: CASSLETGGSYEQYV.

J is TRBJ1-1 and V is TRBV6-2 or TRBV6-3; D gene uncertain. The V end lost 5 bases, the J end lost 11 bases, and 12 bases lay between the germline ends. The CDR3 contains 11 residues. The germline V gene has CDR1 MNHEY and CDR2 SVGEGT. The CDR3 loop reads CASSLHLGAFF. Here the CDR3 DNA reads TGTGCCAGCAGTCTCCACCTCGGGGCTTTCTTT.

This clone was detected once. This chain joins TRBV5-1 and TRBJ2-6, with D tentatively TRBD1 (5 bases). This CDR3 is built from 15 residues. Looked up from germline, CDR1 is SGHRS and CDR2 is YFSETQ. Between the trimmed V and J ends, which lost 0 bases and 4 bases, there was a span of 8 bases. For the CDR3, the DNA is TGCGCCAGCAGCTTGGTAGGGGTAGGGGCCAACGTCCTGACTTTC. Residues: CASSLVGVGANVLTF. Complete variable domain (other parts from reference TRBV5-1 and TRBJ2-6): KAGVTQTPRYLIKTRGQQVTLSCSPISGHRSVSWYQQTPGQGLQFLFEYFSETQRNKGNFPGRFSGRQFSNSRSEMNVSTLELGDSALYLCASSLVGVGANVLTFGAGSRLTVL.

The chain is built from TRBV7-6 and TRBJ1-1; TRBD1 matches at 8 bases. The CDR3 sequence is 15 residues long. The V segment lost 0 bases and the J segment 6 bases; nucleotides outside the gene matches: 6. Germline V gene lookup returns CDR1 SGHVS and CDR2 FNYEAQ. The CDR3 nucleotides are TGTGCCAGCAGCTTAGCGACAGGGGTCGGCGCTGAAGCTTTCTTT. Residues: CASSLATGVGAEAFF.

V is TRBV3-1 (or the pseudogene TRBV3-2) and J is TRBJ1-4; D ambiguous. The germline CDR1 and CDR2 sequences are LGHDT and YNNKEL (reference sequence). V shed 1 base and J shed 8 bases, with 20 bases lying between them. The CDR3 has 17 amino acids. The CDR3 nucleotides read TGTGCCAGCAGCCAAGTCCAAGTGGGAGGCTCGGAGGAAAAACTGTTTTTT. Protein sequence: CASSQVQVGGSEEKLFF.

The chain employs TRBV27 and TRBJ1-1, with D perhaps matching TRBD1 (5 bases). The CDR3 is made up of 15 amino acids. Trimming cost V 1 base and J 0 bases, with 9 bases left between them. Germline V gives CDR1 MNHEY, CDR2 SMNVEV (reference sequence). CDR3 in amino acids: CASSLWDSVNTEAFF. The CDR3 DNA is TGTGCCAGCAGTTTATGGGACTCGGTGAACACTGAAGCTTTCTTT.

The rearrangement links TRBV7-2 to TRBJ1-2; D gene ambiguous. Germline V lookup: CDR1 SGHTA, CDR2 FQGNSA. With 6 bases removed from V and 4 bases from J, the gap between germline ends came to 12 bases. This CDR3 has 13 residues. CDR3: CASSLNPGYGYTF. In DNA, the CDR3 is TGTGCCAGCAGTCTAAACCCAGGCTATGGCTACACCTTC. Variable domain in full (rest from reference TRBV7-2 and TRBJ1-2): GAGVSQSPSNKVTEKGKDVELRCDPISGHTALYWYRQSLGQGLEFLIYFQGNSAPDKSGLPSDRFSAERTGGSVSTLTIQRTQQEDSAVYLCASSLNPGYGYTFGSGTRLTVV.

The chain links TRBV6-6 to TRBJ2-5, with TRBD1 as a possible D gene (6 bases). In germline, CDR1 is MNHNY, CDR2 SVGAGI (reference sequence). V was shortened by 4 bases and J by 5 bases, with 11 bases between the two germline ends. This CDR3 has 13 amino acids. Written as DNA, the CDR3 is TGTGCCAGCAGTTCCCGGACAGTGGAGACCCAGTACTTC. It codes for CASSSRTVETQYF.

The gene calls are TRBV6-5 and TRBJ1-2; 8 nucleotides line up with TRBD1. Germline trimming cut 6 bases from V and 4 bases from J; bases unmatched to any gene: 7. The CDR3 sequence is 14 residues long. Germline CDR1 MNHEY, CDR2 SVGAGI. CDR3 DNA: TGTGCCAGCAGACGACAGGGGAAGGGCTATGGCTACACCTTC. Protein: CASRRQGKGYGYTF.